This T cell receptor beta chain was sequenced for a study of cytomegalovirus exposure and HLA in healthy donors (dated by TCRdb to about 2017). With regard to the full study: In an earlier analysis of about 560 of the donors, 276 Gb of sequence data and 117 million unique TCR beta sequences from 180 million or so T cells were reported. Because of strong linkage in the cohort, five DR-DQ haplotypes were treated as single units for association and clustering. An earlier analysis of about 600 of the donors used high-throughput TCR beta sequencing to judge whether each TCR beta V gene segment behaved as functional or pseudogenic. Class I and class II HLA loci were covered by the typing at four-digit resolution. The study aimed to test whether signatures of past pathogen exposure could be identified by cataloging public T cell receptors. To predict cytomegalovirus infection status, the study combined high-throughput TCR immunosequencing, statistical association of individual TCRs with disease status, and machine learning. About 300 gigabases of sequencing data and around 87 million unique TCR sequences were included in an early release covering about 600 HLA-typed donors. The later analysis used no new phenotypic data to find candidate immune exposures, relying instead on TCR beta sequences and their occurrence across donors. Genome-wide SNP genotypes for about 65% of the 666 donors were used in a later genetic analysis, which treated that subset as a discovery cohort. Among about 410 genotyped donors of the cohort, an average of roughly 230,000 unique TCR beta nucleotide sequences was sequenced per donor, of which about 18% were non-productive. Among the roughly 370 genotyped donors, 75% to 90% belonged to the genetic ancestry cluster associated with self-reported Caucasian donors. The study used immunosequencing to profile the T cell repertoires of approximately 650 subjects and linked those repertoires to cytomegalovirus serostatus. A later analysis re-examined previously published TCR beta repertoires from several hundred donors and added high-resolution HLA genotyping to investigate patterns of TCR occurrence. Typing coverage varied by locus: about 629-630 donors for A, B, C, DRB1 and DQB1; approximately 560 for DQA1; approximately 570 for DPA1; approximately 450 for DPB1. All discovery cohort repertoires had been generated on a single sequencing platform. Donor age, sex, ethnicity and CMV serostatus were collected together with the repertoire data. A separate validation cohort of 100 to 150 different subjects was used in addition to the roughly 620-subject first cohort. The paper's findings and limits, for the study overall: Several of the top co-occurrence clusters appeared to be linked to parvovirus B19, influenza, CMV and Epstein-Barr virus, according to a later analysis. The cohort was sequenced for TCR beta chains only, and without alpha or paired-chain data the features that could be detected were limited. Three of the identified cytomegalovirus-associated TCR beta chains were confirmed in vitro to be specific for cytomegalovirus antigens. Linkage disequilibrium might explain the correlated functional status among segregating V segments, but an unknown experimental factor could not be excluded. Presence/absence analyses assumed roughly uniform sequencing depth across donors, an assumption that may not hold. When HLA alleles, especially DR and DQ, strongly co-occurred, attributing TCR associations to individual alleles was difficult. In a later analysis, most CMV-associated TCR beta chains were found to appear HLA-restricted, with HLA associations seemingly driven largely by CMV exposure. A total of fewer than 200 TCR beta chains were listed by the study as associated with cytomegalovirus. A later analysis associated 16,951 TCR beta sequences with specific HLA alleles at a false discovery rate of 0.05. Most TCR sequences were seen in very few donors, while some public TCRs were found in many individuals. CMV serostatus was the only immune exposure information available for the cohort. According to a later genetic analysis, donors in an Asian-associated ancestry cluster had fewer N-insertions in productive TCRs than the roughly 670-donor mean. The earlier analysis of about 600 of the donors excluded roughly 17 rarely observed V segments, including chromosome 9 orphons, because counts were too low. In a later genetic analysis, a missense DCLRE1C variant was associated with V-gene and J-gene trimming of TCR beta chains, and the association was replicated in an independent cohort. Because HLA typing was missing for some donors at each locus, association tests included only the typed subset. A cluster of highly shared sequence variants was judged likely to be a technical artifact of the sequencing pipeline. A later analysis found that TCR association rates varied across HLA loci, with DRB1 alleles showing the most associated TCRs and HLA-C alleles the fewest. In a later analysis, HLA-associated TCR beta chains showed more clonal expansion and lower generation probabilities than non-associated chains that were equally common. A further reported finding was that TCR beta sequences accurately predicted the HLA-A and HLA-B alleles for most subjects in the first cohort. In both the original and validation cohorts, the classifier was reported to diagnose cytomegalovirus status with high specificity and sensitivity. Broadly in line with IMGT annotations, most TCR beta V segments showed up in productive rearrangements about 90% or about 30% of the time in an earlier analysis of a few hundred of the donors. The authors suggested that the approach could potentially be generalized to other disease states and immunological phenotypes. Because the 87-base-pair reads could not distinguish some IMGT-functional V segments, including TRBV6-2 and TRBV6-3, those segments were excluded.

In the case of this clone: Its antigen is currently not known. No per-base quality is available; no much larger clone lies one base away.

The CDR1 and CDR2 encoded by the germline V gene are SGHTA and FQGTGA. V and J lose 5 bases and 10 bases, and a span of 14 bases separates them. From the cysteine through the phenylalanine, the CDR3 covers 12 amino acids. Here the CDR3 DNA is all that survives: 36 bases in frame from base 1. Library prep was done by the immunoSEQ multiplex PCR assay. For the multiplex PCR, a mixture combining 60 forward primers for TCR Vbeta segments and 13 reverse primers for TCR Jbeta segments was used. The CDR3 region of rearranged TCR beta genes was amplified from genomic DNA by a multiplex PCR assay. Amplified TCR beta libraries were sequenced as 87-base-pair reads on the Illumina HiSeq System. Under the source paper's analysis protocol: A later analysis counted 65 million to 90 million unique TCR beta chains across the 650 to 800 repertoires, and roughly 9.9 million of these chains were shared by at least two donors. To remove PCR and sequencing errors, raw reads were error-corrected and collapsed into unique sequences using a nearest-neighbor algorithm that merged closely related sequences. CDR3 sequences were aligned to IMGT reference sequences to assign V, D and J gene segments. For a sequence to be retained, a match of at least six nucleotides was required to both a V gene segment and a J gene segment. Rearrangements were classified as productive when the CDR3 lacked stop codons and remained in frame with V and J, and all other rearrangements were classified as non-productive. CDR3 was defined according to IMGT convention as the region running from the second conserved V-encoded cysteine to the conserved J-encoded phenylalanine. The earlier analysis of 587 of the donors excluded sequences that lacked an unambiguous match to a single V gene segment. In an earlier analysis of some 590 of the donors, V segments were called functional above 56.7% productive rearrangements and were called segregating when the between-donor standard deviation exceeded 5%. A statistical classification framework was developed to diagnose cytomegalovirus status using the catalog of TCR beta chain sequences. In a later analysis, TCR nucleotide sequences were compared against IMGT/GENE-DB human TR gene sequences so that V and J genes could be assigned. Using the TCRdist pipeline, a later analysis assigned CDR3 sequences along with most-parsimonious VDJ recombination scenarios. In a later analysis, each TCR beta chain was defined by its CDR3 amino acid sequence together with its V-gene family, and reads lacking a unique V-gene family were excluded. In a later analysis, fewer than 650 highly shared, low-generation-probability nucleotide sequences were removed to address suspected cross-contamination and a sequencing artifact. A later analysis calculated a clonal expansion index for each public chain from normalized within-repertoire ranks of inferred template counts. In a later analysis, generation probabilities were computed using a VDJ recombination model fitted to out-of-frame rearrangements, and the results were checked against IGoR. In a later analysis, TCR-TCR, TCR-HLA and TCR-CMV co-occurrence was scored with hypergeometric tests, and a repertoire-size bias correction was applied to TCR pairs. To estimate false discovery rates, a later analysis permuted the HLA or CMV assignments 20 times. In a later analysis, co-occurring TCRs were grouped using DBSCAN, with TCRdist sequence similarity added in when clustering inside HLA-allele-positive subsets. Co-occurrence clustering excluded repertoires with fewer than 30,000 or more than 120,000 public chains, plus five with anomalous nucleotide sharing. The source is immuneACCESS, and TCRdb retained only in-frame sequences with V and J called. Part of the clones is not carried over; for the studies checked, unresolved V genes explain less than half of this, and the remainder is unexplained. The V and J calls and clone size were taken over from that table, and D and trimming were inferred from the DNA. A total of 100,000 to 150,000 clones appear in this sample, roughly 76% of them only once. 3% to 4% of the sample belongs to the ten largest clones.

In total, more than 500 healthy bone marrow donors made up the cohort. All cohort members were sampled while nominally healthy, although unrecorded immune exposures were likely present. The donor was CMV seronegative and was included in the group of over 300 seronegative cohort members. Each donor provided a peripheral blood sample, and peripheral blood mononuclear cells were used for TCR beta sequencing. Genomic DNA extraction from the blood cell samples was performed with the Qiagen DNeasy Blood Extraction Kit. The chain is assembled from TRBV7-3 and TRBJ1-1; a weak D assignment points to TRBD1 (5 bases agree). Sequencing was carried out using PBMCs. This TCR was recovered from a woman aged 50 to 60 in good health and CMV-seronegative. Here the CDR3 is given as CASSLVGGVAFF. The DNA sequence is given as TGTGCCAGCAGCCTCGTGGGAGGGGTAGCTTTCTTT.